The present entry profiles one T cell receptor (beta chain) with its context. Its target is unknown. TCRdb independently ran MiXCR on the reads; one entry per CDR3 protein. The sample lists more than 45,000 distinct CDR3 sequences, approximately 36% seen once, with 60% to 80% in the top ten. This sample was included in a study of T cell repertoires in cytomegalovirus infection. Across the whole study: CMV infection plus the matching HLA type was flagged by public TCR beta signatures. The study's findings and limits: There were carriers of CMV plus the relevant HLA, and cumulative public TCR beta family frequency identified them. HLA-C-restricted, CMV-specific TCR beta clonotypes were dominant ex vivo.

V dropped 3 bases and J dropped 5; count of bases not matched to a gene: 11. Germline V CDR1 and CDR2: SGHNT, YYREEE (reference sequence). This CDR3 region has 17 residues. This clonotype was sampled from a human donor in good health (CMV status not recorded). Some clones in this sample may be carry-over from other donors' samples. Sequenced material: PBMCs, sequenced either directly or after in vitro stimulation (not recorded which). This chain links TRBV5-4 with TRBJ2-3, with 11 bases identical to TRBD2. As DNA, the CDR3 is TGTGCCAGCAGCTCGCCTACTAGCGGGAGTGTTATAGATACGCAGTATTTT. Amino acid sequence: CASSSPTSGSVIDTQYF.